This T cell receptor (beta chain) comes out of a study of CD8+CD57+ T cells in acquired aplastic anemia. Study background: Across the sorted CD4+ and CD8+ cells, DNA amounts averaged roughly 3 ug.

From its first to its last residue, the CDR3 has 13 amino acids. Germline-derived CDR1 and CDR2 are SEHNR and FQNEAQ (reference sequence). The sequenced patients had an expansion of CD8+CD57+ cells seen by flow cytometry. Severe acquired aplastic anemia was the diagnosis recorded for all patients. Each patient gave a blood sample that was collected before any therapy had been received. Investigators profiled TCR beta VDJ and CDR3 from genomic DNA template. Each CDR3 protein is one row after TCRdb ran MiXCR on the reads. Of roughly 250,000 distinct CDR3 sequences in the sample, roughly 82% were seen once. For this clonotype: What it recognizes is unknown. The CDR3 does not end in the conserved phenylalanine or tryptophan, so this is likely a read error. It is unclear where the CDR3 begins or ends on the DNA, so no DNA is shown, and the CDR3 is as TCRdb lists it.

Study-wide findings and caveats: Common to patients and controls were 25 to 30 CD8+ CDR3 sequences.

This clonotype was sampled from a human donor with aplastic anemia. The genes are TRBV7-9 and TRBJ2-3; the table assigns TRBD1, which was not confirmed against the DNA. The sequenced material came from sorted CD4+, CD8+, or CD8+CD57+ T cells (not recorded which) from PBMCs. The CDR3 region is CAGQGARATQYYG.